The 6 T cell receptor beta chains in this list originate from one sample, sequenced in a study of shared clonotypes between healthy human individuals. Method: immunoSEQ multiplex PCR; TCRdb's copy keeps in-frame clones and lacks some. The sample lists about 1.1 million clones; 60% to 85% were seen once. Sequences were obtained from memory CD4+ T cells from PBMCs. Indicated subset: CD45RA-negative fraction. Receptors were obtained from a man in his late teens or twenties in good health. Some clones in this sample may be carry-over from other donors' samples.

This rearrangement joins TRBV6-6 to TRBJ1-5, with unresolved D. The germline V gene encodes CDR1 MNHNY and CDR2 SVGAGI (reference sequence). V lost 8 bases and J 0 bases, leaving 14 bases between the germline ends. This CDR3 comprises 15 residues. In nucleotides, the CDR3 is TGTGCCAGCGCACCGGGGTTGTATAGCAATCAGCCCCAGCATTTT. Protein sequence: CASAPGLYSNQPQHF.

On this clone: The same CDR3 also results from other DNA sequences found in this sample. V and J are TRBV28 and TRBJ1-1; D unclear. Looked up from germline, CDR1 is MDHEN and CDR2 is SYDVKM. The CDR3 runs to 14 residues. Trimming stripped 4 bases from V and 5 bases from J, with 14 bases between. Written as DNA, the CDR3 is TGTGCCAGCAGTTCCCCGGGGAGGAATACTGAAGCTTTCTTT. This encodes CASSSPGRNTEAFF.

The J gene is TRBJ1-2, the V gene TRBV5-8, with D hard to call. The CDR3 has 13 residues. V lost 2 bases and J lost 7, with 12 bases in between. Germline V lookup: CDR1 SGHTS, CDR2 YDEGEE. The CDR3 DNA sequence: TGTGCCAGCAGCTTATGGGGTACACCTGGCTACACCTTC. Translated, it gives CASSLWGTPGYTF.

The chain has TRBV28 and TRBJ2-7, with TRBD2 matching 11 bases. The CDR3 runs to 14 residues. The V segment lost 5 bases and the J segment 7 bases; nucleotides outside the gene matches: 7. CDR1 is MDHEN and CDR2 is SYDVKM in the germline V gene. CDR3 amino acids: CASSTTSGIWEQYF. For the CDR3, the DNA is TGTGCCAGCAGTACGACTAGCGGGATTTGGGAGCAGTACTTC.

The V call is TRBV13, the J call TRBJ1-5, with 7 bases aligning to TRBD1. Germline V gene sequence: CDR1 PRHDT, CDR2 FYEKMQ (reference sequence). The CDR3 totals 14 residues. J lost 3 bases, V lost 5 bases, and 4 bases had no gene match. CDR3 bases: TGTGCCAGCAGCCTGACAGGGTTCAATCAGCCCCAGCATTTT. Translated: CASSLTGFNQPQHF.

V and J are TRBV28 and TRBJ1-4, with a weak D call TRBD1 (6 bases). V lost 2 bases, J lost 5 bases, and 12 bases lay in between. The germline CDR1 and CDR2 sequences are MDHEN and SYDVKM. The CDR3 runs 15 residues. In DNA form, the CDR3 reads TGTGCCAGCAGTTTAAGGGGGGGTAGCAATGAAAAACTGTTTTTT. It codes for CASSLRGGSNEKLFF.